This T cell receptor beta chain was documented in a study of T cells in Graves' hyperthyroidism and ophthalmopathy. General study results and limits: Most clonotypes expanded in the thyroid (above 0.001) were also present in blood.

Concerning this clonotype: The antigen is undetermined.

Germline loops: CDR1 MDHEN, CDR2 SYDVKM. This CDR3 spans 16 amino acids. Germline trimming cut 6 bases from V and 3 bases from J; bases unmatched to any gene: 7. A patient was excluded if there was uncontrolled infection, other autoimmune disease, pregnancy or lactation. What was amplified from RNA transcripts were TCR beta CDR3 regions. The TCR CDR3 was amplified in a first-round RT-PCR using the HTBI primer set. TCRdb fed the multiplex PCR reads into MiXCR, producing one record per CDR3 protein. The sample includes 600,000 to 650,000 distinct CDR3 sequences, less than 25% of them seen just once. The chain couples TRBV28 to TRBJ2-1; 11 nucleotides match TRBD2. The sample taken for sequencing was blood. This sequence was found in a young man with Graves' ophthalmopathy. The CDR3 sequence is CASSSILAGVYNEQFF. CDR3 DNA: TGTGCCAGCAGCTCAATACTAGCGGGAGTCTACAATGAGCAGTTCTTC.